This TCR beta chain derives from a study of T cells after yellow fever vaccination. On this clonotype itself: Its specificity is unknown.

The CDR3 spans 18 residues. J lost 1 base, V lost 2 bases, and 10 bases had no gene match. Germline CDR1 reads SGHTA; CDR2 reads FQGNSA. TCRdb re-derived calls from the 5' RACE reads in MiXCR, one entry per CDR3 protein. The sample includes 350,000 to 450,000 distinct CDR3 sequences, over 15% of them seen just once. Study-level points and caveats: Only a small proportion of the clonotypes turned up in both the CD4 and the CD8 compartments, likely arising from convergent recombination.

The sequences come from PBMCs, collected before the yellow fever booster vaccination. This clonotype was sampled from a man aged 18 to 30 who received the YFV17D yellow fever vaccine. The chain employs TRBV7-2 and TRBJ2-4, with 8 bases aligning to TRBD1. DNA for the CDR3: TGTGCCAGCAGCTTAATCGGACAGGGACTCTTGGCCAAAAACATTCAGTACTTC. It translates to CASSLIGQGLLAKNIQYF.